These T cell receptor beta chains were read from a single sample in a study of radiation and T cells in renal cell carcinoma. TCRdb's copy holds only in-frame clones and misses some; the assay was immunoSEQ multiplex PCR. The data contain around 180,000 clones, about 87% of them singletons. Sequenced here: blood, sampled from a patient whose treatment included radiotherapy and nephrectomy. Receptor source: a woman in her forties or fifties with renal cell carcinoma. Each CDR3 is given with its conserved first and last residue.

V	CDR3
TRBV19	CATRTGTGENEKLFF
TRBV30	CAWSVQLGTNFQFF
TRBV4-2	CASSQRSGGASYNEQFF
TRBV5-6	CASSFSSAIYGYTF
TRBV5-1	CASSGGQHSGNTIYF
TRBV25-1	CASSGDRGSYGTIYF
TRBV18	CASSPLQGETQYF
TRBV6-6	CASRSEGQLFYGYTF
TRBV19	CASRGLAGGGTGELFF
TRBV19	CASSISGGGGWYEQYF
TRBV5-1	CASSPGTGGHTEAFF